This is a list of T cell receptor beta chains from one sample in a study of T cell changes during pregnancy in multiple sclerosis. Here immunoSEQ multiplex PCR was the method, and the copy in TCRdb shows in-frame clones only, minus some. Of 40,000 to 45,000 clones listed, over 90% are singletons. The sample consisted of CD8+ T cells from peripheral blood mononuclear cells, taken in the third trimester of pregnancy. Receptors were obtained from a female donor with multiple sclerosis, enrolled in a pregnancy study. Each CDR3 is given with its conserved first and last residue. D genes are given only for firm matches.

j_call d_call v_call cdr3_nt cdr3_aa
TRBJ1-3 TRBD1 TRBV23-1 TGCGCCAACCGGGACAGGGTAAACACCATATATTTT CANRDRVNTIYF
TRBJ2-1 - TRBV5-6 TGTGCCAGCATTAGGGGTGATGAGCAGTTCTTC CASIRGDEQFF
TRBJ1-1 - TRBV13 TGTGCCAGCAGCTTAACCCCAAAGCGCGAAGCTTTCTTT CASSLTPKREAFF
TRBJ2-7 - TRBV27 TGTGCCAGCAGTCCTAGCTTAGCGGAAAGCTACTACGAGCAGTACTTC CASSPSLAESYYEQYF
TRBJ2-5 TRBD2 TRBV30 TGTGCCTGGAGTGGTGAGCGGGAGTCCCAAGAGACCCAGTACTTC CAWSGERESQETQYF
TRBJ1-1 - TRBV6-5 TGTGCCAGCAGTTATGAGGAGGCGAGCGCGAACACTGAAGCTTTCTTT CASSYEEASANTEAFF
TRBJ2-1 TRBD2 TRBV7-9 TGTGCCAGCAACGAACAGACTAGCGGGGACAATGAGCAGTTCTTC CASNEQTSGDNEQFF
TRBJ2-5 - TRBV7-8 TGTGCCAGCAGCTTAGGCGCAGGGATGGGAGAGACCCAGTACTTC CASSLGAGMGETQYF
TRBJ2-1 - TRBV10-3 TGTGCCATCAGTGATGGAGATTACAATGAGCAGTTCTTC CAISDGDYNEQFF
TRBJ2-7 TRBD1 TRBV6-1 TGTGCCAGCAGTGCCCGCCCCGGGACAGTATCCTACGAGCAGTACTTC CASSARPGTVSYEQYF